The sequence of this TCR beta chain was determined in a study of human T cells and chemical hapten exposure. Turning to the study itself: The patients were mostly female; they had alopecia areata, totalis or universalis.

The count of this clonotype is one. Its antigen is unidentified. TCRdb recomputed calls from the RACE reads with MiXCR, one row per CDR3 protein. The profile shows tens of thousands of distinct CDR3 sequences, 12% to 15% of them singletons. Study results and caveats: Clustering by CDR3 similarity yielded significantly more large clusters from expanded TCRs than controls. Because they had alopecia, donors may respond immunologically unlike healthy people.

Looked up from germline, CDR1 is MNHEY and CDR2 is SVGEGT. CDR3 length: 15 amino acids. V shed 6 bases and J 1 base; nucleotides not matched to a gene: 7. Time point: pre-sensitization, week 0. This sample's treatment: therapeutic diphenylcyclopropenone sensitization with weekly scalp DPC. The sample here was whole blood, taken in connection with sensitization to the hapten diphenylcyclopropenone (DPC). V is TRBV6-2 or TRBV6-3 and J is TRBJ2-7, with 9 bases aligning to TRBD1. The clonotype originates from a woman between 50 and 59 years old with alopecia areata. Some clones in this sample may be carry-over from other donors' samples. CDR3 sequence reads: CASREIGQGSYEQYF. For the CDR3, the DNA is TGTGCCAGCAGAGAGATCGGACAGGGGTCCTACGAGCAGTACTTC.